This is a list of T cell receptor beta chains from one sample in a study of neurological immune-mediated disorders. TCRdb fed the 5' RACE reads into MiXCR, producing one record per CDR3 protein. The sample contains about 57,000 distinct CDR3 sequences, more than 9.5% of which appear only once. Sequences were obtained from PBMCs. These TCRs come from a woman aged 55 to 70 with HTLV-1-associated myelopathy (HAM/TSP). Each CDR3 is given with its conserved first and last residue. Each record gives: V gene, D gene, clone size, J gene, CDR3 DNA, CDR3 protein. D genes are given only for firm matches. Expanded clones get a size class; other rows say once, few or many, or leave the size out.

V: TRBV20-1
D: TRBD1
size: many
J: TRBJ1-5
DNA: TGCAGTGCTCGCAGCGTTGGACAGGATCATCAGCCCCAGCATTTT
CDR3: CSARSVGQDHQPQHF

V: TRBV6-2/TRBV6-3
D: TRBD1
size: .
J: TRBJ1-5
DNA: TGTGCCAGCAGGAGGACAGGGCAACAGCCCCAGCATTTT
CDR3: CASRRTGQQPQHF

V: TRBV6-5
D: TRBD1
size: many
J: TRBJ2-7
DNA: TGTGCCAGCAGTAGAGACAGGGCGACCTCCTACGAGCAGTACTTC
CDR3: CASSRDRATSYEQYF

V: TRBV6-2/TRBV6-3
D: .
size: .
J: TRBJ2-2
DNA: TGTGCCAGCAGACTTTCGGGAGGGGAGCTGTTTTTT
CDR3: CASRLSGGELFF

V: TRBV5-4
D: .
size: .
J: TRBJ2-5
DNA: TGTGACAGCAGCTTGGAAGACGGGAGAGAGACCCAGTACTTC
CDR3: CDSSLEDGRETQYF

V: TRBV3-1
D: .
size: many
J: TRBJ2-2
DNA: TGTGCCAGCGAGGGGGGGACGAACACCGGGGAGCTGTTTTTT
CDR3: CASEGGTNTGELFF

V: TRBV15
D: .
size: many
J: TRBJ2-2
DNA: TGTGCCACCAGCAGAGAAGGGGGACACGCGAACACCGGGGAGCTGTTTTTT
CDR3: CATSREGGHANTGELFF

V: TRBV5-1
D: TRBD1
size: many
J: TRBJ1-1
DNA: TGCGCCAGCAGCGTTACAGGGGGTAGCACTGAAGCTTTCTTT
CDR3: CASSVTGGSTEAFF

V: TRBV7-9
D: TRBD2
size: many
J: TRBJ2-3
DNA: TGTGCCAGCAGCTTCGCGGGACTAGCGGGAGAATGGGGGAACACAGATACGCAGTATTTT
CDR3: CASSFAGLAGEWGNTDTQYF

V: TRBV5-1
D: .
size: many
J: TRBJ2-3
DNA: TGCGCCAGCAGCTTGGTGTCTTCGAGAGATACGCAGTATTTT
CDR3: CASSLVSSRDTQYF

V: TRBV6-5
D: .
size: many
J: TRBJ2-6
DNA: TGTGCCAGCAGTTACTCAGGAAGGGCTGGGGCCAACGTCCTGACTTTC
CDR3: CASSYSGRAGANVLTF

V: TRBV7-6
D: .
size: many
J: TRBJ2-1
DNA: TGTGCCAGCAGCTTAGAAGGGGGGAGGCCCTACAATGAGCAGTTCTTC
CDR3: CASSLEGGRPYNEQFF

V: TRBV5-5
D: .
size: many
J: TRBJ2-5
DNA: TGTGCCAGCAGTTGGGGACGGCAAGAGACCCAGTACTTC
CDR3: CASSWGRQETQYF

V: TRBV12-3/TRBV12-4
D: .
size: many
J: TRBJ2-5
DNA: TGTGCCAGCAGTTTAGCGCTAAGCTGGGGTGGGGAGACCCAGTACTTC
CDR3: CASSLALSWGGETQYF

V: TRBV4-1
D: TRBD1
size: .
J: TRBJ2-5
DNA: TGCGCCAGCAGCCAAGATAAGGGGGCGATTTTGAAGACCCAGTACTTC
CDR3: CASSQDKGAILKTQYF

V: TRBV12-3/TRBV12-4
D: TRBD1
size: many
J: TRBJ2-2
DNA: TGTGCCAGCAGTTTAGATCAGGGGGCCGGGGAGCTGTTTTTT
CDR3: CASSLDQGAGELFF